Presented here are 12 T cell receptor beta chains from one specimen sequenced in a study of T-cell reconstitution after alpha-beta-depleted transplantation in children. The TCRbeta library incorporated unique molecular identifiers. One entry per CDR3 protein results from TCRdb running MiXCR on the PCR reads. The sample shows 150,000 to 200,000 distinct CDR3 sequences, around 6.8% of them seen only once. Sequences were derived from PBMCs from the stem cell graft donor, sampled from the stem cell graft. These receptors came from a human donor who donated a stem cell graft to a child with Wiskott-Aldrich syndrome.

This clonotype occurred many times. The chain recombines TRBV6-1 with TRBJ1-4, with D unclear. CDR3 length: 12 residues. Germline CDR1 MNHNS, CDR2 SASEGT. V was cut by 2 bases and J by 8 bases, with 6 bases left in between. The CDR3 sequence: CASSELEEKLFF. CDR3 in DNA: TGTGCCAGCAGTGAATTGGAGGAAAAACTGTTTTTT.

This clonotype was recorded at least ten times. This chain joins TRBV20-1 and TRBJ1-6; no clear D. There are 14 residues in the CDR3. Germline V gene data show CDR1 as DFQATT and CDR2 as SNEGSKA (reference sequence). Trimming removed 3 bases from V and 0 bases from J, with 6 bases in between. Here the CDR3 reads CSASRSSYNSPLHF. CDR3 sequence (DNA): TGCAGTGCTAGCCGGAGCTCCTATAATTCACCCCTCCACTTT.

The table lists this clonotype with many counts. The J gene is TRBJ2-1, the V gene TRBV5-8; no clear D. The CDR3 covers 15 residues. Germline V CDR1 and CDR2: SGHTS, YDEGEE. Trimming removed 3 bases at V and 0 bases at J, with 10 bases between. The CDR3 region has the DNA TGTGCCAGCAGCTACCGAGTCGACTCCTACAATGAGCAGTTCTTC. Residues: CASSYRVDSYNEQFF.

CDR3 nucleotide sequence: TGCAGTGCTAGAGACTACAACGGGAATGAGCAGTTCTTC. Translating gives CSARDYNGNEQFF. The chain employs TRBV20-1 and TRBJ2-1; the D is unclear. This CDR3 comprises 13 residues. Trimming left V 0 bases short and J 7 bases short, with 10 bases between. Germline loops: CDR1 DFQATT, CDR2 SNEGSKA (reference sequence).

The rearrangement links TRBV7-2 to TRBJ2-7; possibly TRBD1 or TRBD2 for D (6 bases each). The CDR3 is 14 residues long. The V and J ends lost 5 bases and 5 bases respectively, with 16 bases between them. Per the germline V gene, CDR1 is SGHTA and CDR2 is FQGNSA. The CDR3 DNA is TGTGCCAGCAGCGTCCGGGGGCATCGCGACGAGCAGTACTTC. Translating gives CASSVRGHRDEQYF.

This clonotype was seen many times. J is TRBJ2-7 and V is TRBV11-2; 11 bases are shared with TRBD1. This CDR3 spans 15 amino acids. V shed 3 bases and J 2 bases; nucleotides not matched to a gene: 3. The germline gives CDR1 SGHAT, CDR2 FQNNGV. In DNA form, the CDR3 reads TGTGCCAGCAGCTTCACGGGACAGGGGGCCTACGAGCAGTACTTC. Translating gives CASSFTGQGAYEQYF. The whole variable domain, remainder taken from reference TRBV11-2 and TRBJ2-7, is EAGVAQSPRYKIIEKRQSVAFWCNPISGHATLYWYQQILGQGPKLLIQFQNNGVVDDSQLPKDRFSAERLKGVDSTLKIQPAKLEDSAVYLCASSFTGQGAYEQYFGPGTRLTVT.

This clonotype has a count of ten or more. The gene calls are TRBV15 and TRBJ2-3; D unclear. There are 13 residues in the CDR3. CDR1 is LNHNV, CDR2 YYDKDF, per germline (reference sequence). The germline V and J ends were trimmed by 9 bases and 1 base, with 11 bases remaining between them. The CDR3, as DNA: TGTGCCACGGGTCTGGCTGGCACAGATACGCAGTATTTT. The encoded protein is CATGLAGTDTQYF.

This clonotype has just a few counts. V is TRBV5-8 and J is TRBJ1-1; D possibly corresponds to TRBD1 (6 bases). Looked up from germline, CDR1 is SGHTS and CDR2 is YDEGEE. CDR3 length equals 15 residues. The V end lost 4 bases, the J end lost 4 bases, and 17 bases lay between the germline ends. CDR3 protein: CASSRNFGGGTEAFF. For the CDR3, the DNA is TGTGCCAGCAGCCGAAACTTCGGGGGCGGCACTGAAGCTTTCTTT.

The table lists this clonotype with many counts. The chain is built from TRBV20-1 and TRBJ1-1, with 10 nucleotides matching TRBD1. The CDR3 extends over 15 amino acids. The V gene's germline CDR1 is DFQATT and CDR2 SNEGSKA (reference sequence). Unmatched junction bases numbered 4, after V lost 3 bases and J lost 0 bases. CDR3 residues: CSARRQGALNTEAFF. In DNA, the CDR3 is TGCAGTGCTAGGAGACAGGGGGCCTTGAACACTGAAGCTTTCTTT.

Many counts were recorded for this clonotype. An end of the junction does not agree with germline; a read error may underlie this. This chain links TRBV24-1 with TRBJ1-1, with D possibly TRBD1 on 6 matching bases. This CDR3 is built from 19 residues. Germline V CDR1 and CDR2: KGHDR, SFDVKD. This CDR3 is CATNDLHNTFDRRNTEAFF. The DNA of the CDR3 is TGTGCCACCAATGATTTGCATAATACATTCGACAGGAGGAACACTGAAGCTTTCTTT.

Many counts were recorded for this clonotype. This chain uses TRBV6-6 with TRBJ2-7, with TRBD1 matching 7 bases. Trimming cost V 6 bases and J 6 bases; bases outside gene matches: 8. The CDR3 contains 13 residues. The germline V gene encodes CDR1 MNHNY and CDR2 SVGAGI (reference sequence). CDR3 in DNA: TGTGCCAGCAGAAAGGGACAGTCGGGCGAGCAGTACTTC. Encoded protein: CASRKGQSGEQYF.

This clonotype was detected ten times or more. The V gene is TRBV12-3 or TRBV12-4, the J gene TRBJ2-1; no definite D call. This CDR3 is built from 15 residues. Trimming removed 3 bases at V and 6 bases at J, with 15 bases between. CDR3 region: CASSFVDGKGNEQFF. The DNA for the CDR3 is TGTGCCAGCAGTTTCGTGGATGGAAAGGGCAATGAGCAGTTCTTC.